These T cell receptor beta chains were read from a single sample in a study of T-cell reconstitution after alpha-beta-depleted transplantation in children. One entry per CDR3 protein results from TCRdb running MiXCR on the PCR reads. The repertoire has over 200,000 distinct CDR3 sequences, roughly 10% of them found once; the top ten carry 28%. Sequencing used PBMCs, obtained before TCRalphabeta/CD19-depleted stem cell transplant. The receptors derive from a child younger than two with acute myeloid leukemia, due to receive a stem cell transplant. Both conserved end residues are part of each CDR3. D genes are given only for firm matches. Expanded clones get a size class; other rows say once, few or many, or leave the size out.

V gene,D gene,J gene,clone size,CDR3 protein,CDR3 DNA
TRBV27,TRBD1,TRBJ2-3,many,CASRPGQWASDTQYF,TGTGCCAGCAGGCCGGGACAGTGGGCGTCAGATACGCAGTATTTT
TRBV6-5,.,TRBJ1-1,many,CASSRPGAEAFF,TGTGCCAGCAGTCGTCCGGGAGCAGAAGCTTTCTTT
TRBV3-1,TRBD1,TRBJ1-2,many,CASSQLGAQTGEYGYTF,TGTGCCAGCAGCCAATTGGGCGCACAGACAGGGGAATATGGCTACACCTTC
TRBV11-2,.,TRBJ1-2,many,CALSQGTNYGYTF,TGTGCCCTATCGCAGGGGACCAACTATGGCTACACCTTC
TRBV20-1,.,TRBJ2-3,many,CSACGPTNTDTQYF,TGCAGTGCTTGCGGCCCTACTAACACAGATACGCAGTATTTT
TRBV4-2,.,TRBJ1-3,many,CAASGGNWTLGIYF,TGTGCCGCCAGCGGAGGAAATTGGACTCTCGGCATATATTTT
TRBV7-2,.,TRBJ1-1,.,CASSLVNSGNTEAFF,TGTGCCAGCAGCTTAGTGAACTCGGGGAACACTGAAGCTTTCTTT
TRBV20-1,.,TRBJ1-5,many,CSARESPAQPQHF,TGCAGTGCTAGAGAATCCCCGGCACAGCCCCAGCATTTT
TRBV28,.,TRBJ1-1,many,CATDGPREAFF,TGTGCCACTGACGGGCCCAGGGAAGCTTTCTTT
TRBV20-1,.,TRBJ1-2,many,CSARDGLYGYTF,TGCAGTGCTAGAGATGGCCTCTATGGCTACACCTTC
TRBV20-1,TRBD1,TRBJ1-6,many,CSARRGRDSPLHF,TGCAGTGCTAGAAGGGGGCGCGATTCACCCCTCCACTTT
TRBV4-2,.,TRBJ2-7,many,CASSQDLYEQYF,TGTGCCAGCAGCCAAGATCTCTACGAGCAGTACTTC
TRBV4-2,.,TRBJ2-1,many,CASSRKRWGYNEQFF,TGTGCCAGCAGCCGGAAGAGGTGGGGTTACAATGAGCAGTTCTTC
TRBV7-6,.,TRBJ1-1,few,CASSWNPTGNTEAFF,TGTGCCAGCAGCTGGAACCCGACAGGAAACACTGAAGCTTTCTTT
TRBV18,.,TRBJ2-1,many,CASSPRGAYNEQF,TGTGCCAGCTCACCCCGGGGAGCCTACAATGAGCAGTTC
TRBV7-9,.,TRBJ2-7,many,CASSFPSAKSSYEQYF,TGTGCCAGCAGCTTCCCTAGCGCAAAGAGCTCCTACGAGCAGTACTTC
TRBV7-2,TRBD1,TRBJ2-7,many,CASSLTGGDSYEQYF,TGTGCCAGCAGCTTGACAGGGGGGGATTCCTACGAGCAGTACTTC
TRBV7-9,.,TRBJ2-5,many,CASSLDFQRQETQYF,TGTGCCAGCAGCTTAGATTTCCAGCGGCAAGAGACCCAGTACTTC
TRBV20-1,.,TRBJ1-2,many,CSAIRGAGYGYTF,TGCAGTGCTATCCGTGGCGCGGGCTATGGCTACACCTTC
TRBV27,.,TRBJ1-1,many,CASSPGSPNTEAFF,TGTGCCAGCAGCCCCGGGAGTCCGAACACTGAAGCTTTCTTT
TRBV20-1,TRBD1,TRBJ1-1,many,CSARVGQGLREAFF,TGCAGTGCTCGGGTCGGACAGGGATTGAGAGAAGCTTTCTTT
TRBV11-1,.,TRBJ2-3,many,CASPRGDSRLTDTQYF,TGTGCCAGCCCTAGGGGTGACTCACGCCTCACAGATACGCAGTATTTT
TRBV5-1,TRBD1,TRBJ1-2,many,CASSPGTASPNGYTF,TGCGCCAGCAGCCCCGGGACAGCATCCCCAAATGGCTACACCTTC
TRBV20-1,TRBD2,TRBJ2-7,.,CSAGTGTTIYEQYF,TGCAGTGCTGGAACCGGGACTACCATTTACGAGCAGTACTTC
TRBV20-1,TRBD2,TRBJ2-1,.,CSVPGLAGNEQFF,TGCAGTGTCCCGGGACTAGCGGGCAATGAGCAGTTCTTC
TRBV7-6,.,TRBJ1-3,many,CASTLGVTGNTIYF,TGTGCCAGCACCCTGGGGGTGACCGGAAACACCATATATTTT
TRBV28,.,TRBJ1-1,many,CASSEQGRRAFF,TGTGCCAGCAGTGAACAGGGTAGGAGGGCTTTCTTT
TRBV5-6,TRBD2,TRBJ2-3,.,CASSSQSGRTDTQYF,TGTGCCAGCAGCTCCCAAAGCGGGAGGACAGATACGCAGTATTTT
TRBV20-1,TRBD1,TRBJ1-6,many,CSAGQGPNSPLHF,TGCAGTGCCGGACAGGGGCCTAATTCACCCCTCCACTTT
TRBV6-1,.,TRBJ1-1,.,CASSEVGGVTEAFF,TGTGCCAGCAGTGAAGTCGGGGGAGTGACTGAAGCTTTCTTT
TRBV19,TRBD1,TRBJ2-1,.,CASTSLPDREDEQFF,TGTGCCAGTACAAGCCTACCGGACAGGGAAGATGAGCAGTTCTTC
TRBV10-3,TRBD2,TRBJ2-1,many,CARRPGGRANDEQFF,TGTGCCAGGCGACCGGGCGGGAGGGCCAACGATGAGCAGTTCTTC
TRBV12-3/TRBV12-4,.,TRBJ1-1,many,CASSHNSRSEAFF,TGTGCCAGCAGCCACAATTCTCGCTCTGAAGCTTTCTTT
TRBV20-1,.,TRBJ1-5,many,CSAREGDYSNQPQHF,TGCAGTGCTAGAGAGGGCGATTATAGCAATCAGCCCCAGCATTTT
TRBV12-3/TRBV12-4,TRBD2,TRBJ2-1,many,CASSGGRPYNEQFF,TGTGCCAGCAGTGGCGGGAGGCCCTACAATGAGCAGTTCTTC
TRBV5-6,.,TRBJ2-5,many,CASSLGPYQETQYF,TGTGCCAGCAGCTTGGGCCCGTACCAAGAGACCCAGTACTTC
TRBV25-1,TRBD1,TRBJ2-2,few,CASSTGTGHIGELFF,TGTGCCAGCAGTACAGGGACAGGGCATATCGGGGAGCTGTTTTTT
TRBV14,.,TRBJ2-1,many,CASSRMGSGSYNEQFF,TGTGCCAGCAGCCGTATGGGGTCGGGGAGTTACAATGAGCAGTTCTTC
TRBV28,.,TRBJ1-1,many,CASSLRQSTEAFF,TGTGCCAGCAGTCTCCGACAGAGCACTGAAGCTTTCTTT
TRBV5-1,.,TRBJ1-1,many,CASSFRLNTEAFF,TGCGCCAGCAGCTTTAGACTCAACACTGAAGCTTTCTTT
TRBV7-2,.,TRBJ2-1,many,CASRNIAGTAIFF,TGTGCCAGCAGGAATATCGCCGGGACGGCCATCTTCTTC
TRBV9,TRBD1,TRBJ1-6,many,CASSVSGGNSPLHF,TGTGCCAGCAGCGTTTCAGGGGGTAATTCACCCCTCCACTTT
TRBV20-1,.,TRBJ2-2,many,CSASGPGELFF,TGCAGTGCTAGTGGGCCCGGGGAGCTGTTTTTT
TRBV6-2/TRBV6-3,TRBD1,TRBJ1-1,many,CASSYSDRAAFF,TGTGCCAGCAGTTACTCGGACAGGGCAGCTTTCTTT